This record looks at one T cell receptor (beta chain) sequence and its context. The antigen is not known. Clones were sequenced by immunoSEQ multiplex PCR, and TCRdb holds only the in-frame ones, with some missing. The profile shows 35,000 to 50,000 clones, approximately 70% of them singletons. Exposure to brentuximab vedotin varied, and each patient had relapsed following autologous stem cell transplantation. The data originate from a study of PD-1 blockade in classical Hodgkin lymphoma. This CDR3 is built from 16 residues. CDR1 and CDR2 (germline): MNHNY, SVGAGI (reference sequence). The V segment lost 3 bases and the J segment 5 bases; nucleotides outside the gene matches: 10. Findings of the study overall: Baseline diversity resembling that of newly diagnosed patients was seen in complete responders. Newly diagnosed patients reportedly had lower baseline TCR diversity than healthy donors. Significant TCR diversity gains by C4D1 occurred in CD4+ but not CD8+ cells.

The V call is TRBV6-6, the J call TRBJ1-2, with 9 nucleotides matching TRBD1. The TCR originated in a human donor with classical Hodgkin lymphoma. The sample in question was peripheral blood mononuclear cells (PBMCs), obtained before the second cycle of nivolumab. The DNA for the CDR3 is TGTGCCAGCAGTTATAACCCGACAGGGGGAGTGTATGGCTACACCTTC. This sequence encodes CASSYNPTGGVYGYTF.